These 7 T cell receptor beta chains came from one sample sequenced in a study of vaccination and CD4 T cells after COVID-19. The Oncomine TCR Beta short-read assay was applied to DNA of cultured CD4+ T cells. TCRdb re-derived calls from the PCR reads in MiXCR, one entry per CDR3 protein. The sample lists around 20,000 distinct CDR3 sequences; around two fifths were seen once. Regarding treatment: roughly 10-day PBMC culture with coronavirus spike peptide pools or control peptides (ViraFEST assay). The antigens of these receptors remain unknown. Sequencing was carried out using CD4+ T cells from blood, cultured in vitro. The receptors were sampled from a human donor who had recovered from COVID-19.

CDR3 DNA sequence: TGTGCCAGCAGATTTCTACAGGGGGCTAACTATGGCTACACCTTC. Residues: CASRFLQGANYGYTF. This chain joins TRBV28 and TRBJ1-2; 8 bases align to TRBD1. After removal of 6 bases from V and 0 bases from J, the junction contained 6 bases not matched to a gene. The germline V gene encodes CDR1 MDHEN and CDR2 SYDVKM. This CDR3 is built from 15 residues.

The chain is built from TRBV7-3 and TRBJ2-7, with D perhaps matching TRBD1 (5 bases). V dropped 1 base and J dropped 4 bases, with 14 bases sitting between them. CDR1 is SGHTA and CDR2 is FQGTGA in the germline V gene. This CDR3 comprises 15 residues. The CDR3 nucleotides read TGTGCCAGCAGCTTAAATCCAGGGCGCGAGTACGAGCAGTACTTC. This codes for CASSLNPGREYEQYF.

This chain joins TRBV7-3 and TRBJ1-6; D not certain. CDR1 is SGHTA, CDR2 FQGTGA, per germline. V was trimmed by 3 bases and J by 6 bases, leaving 6 bases between them. The CDR3 has 13 residues. The CDR3 is CASSFVSNSPLHF. The CDR3 DNA follows: TGTGCCAGCAGCTTTGTCAGTAATTCACCCCTCCACTTT.

This clonotype was found a few times. The chain has TRBV28 and TRBJ1-1; 11 bases map to TRBD1. V shed 2 bases and J 4 bases; nucleotides not matched to a gene: 3. Germline CDR1 MDHEN, CDR2 SYDVKM. The CDR3 covers 15 residues. CDR3 nucleotide sequence: TGTGCCAGCAGTTTACCGGGACAGGGGGGCACTGAAGCTTTCTTT. Protein: CASSLPGQGGTEAFF.

The chain uses TRBV20-1 and TRBJ2-7; D may be TRBD1 (6 bases). The V end was cut by 2 bases, the J end by 4 bases, with 12 bases between. This CDR3 is built from 13 residues. From germline, CDR1 is DFQATT and CDR2 SNEGSKA (reference sequence). CDR3 region: CSARTQGLYEQYF. In DNA, the CDR3 is TGCAGTGCTAGAACCCAGGGGTTATACGAGCAGTACTTC.

The chain couples TRBV27 to TRBJ2-3; unclear D gene. Trimming removed 4 bases at V and 0 bases at J, with 14 bases between. The germline CDR1 and CDR2 sequences are MNHEY and SMNVEV (reference sequence). The CDR3 sequence is 16 residues long. This chain's CDR3 is CASSWSYRDSTDTQYF. In DNA, the CDR3 is TGTGCCAGCAGTTGGTCGTACAGAGATAGCACAGATACGCAGTATTTT.

V and J are TRBV9 and TRBJ1-1, with D tentatively TRBD1 (5 bases). This CDR3 region has 15 residues. Trimming took off 2 bases at V and 3 bases at J, with 14 bases between the two ends. Germline V gives CDR1 SGDLS, CDR2 YYNGEE. CDR3 in amino acids: CASSVSGGAYTEAFF. CDR3 DNA: TGTGCCAGCAGCGTGAGTGGGGGTGCGTACACTGAAGCTTTCTTT.